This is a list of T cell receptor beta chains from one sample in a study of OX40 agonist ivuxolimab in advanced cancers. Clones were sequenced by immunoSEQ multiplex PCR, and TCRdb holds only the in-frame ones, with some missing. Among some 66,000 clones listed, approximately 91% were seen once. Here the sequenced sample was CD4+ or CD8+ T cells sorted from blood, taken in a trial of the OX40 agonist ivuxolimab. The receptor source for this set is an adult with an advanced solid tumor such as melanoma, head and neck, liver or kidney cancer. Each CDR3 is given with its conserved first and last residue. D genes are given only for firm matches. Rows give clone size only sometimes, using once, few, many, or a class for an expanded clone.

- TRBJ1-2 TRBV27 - CASRTSGGNYGYTF TGTGCCAGCAGAACCTCGGGGGGAAACTATGGCTACACCTTC
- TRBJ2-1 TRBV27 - CASRTTSYNEQFF TGTGCCAGCAGAACGACTAGCTACAATGAGCAGTTCTTC
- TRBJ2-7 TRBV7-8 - CASSIRLGAYEQYF TGTGCCAGCAGCATTCGACTTGGGGCTTACGAGCAGTACTTC
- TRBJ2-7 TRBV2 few CASSLSTVGEQYF TGTGCCAGCAGTCTCAGTACTGTGGGTGAGCAGTACTTC
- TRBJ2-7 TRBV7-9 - CASSLVVWESSYEQYF TGTGCCAGCAGCTTAGTGGTATGGGAGAGCTCCTACGAGCAGTACTTC
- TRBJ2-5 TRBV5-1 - CASSLGQGGGATQYF TGCGCCAGCAGCTTGGGACAGGGAGGGGGAGCGACCCAGTACTTC
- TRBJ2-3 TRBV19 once CASSQRFSTDTQYF TGTGCCAGTAGTCAGCGGTTCAGCACAGATACGCAGTATTTT
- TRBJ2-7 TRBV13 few CASSQTGTPMFRISEQYF TGTGCCAGCAGTCAAACCGGGACTCCAATGTTCCGCATTAGCGAGCAGTACTTC
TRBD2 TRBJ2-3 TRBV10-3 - CAMRTSLSPPIDTQYF TGTGCCATGCGGACTAGCCTGTCACCCCCTATAGATACGCAGTATTTT
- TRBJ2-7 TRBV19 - CASKDQSRPYEQYF TGTGCCAGTAAGGACCAGAGCCGCCCCTACGAGCAGTACTTC
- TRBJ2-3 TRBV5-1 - CASSFGDRTDTQYF TGCGCCAGCAGCTTCGGGGATCGGACAGATACGCAGTATTTT
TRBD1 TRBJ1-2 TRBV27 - CASSPTPGGPNYGYTF TGTGCCAGCAGTCCAACCCCAGGGGGCCCTAACTATGGCTACACCTTC
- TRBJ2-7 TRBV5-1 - CASSLGTGEQYF TGCGCCAGCAGCCTAGGGACCGGCGAGCAGTACTTC
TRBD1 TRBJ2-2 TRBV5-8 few CASRFTGANANTGELFF TGTGCCAGCAGATTCACAGGGGCCAACGCGAACACCGGGGAGCTGTTTTTT
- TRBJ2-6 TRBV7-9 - CASSANSGANVLTF TGTGCCAGCAGCGCCAACTCCGGGGCCAACGTCCTGACTTTC
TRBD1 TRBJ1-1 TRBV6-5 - CASSYPTGAGEAFF TGTGCCAGCAGTTACCCCACAGGGGCTGGGGAAGCTTTCTTT
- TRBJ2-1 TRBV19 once CASSRSGDFYNEQFF TGTGCCAGTAGTCGGAGCGGCGACTTCTACAATGAGCAGTTCTTC
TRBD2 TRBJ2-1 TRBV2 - CASRPPGLVEVEQFF TGTGCCAGCAGGCCTCCGGGACTAGTCGAGGTTGAGCAGTTCTTC
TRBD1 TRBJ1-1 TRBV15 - CATSRGQGVIEAFF TGTGCCACCAGCAGAGGACAGGGGGTTATTGAAGCTTTCTTT
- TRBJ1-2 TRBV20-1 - CSAPREPGYTF TGCAGTGCTCCCCGGGAGCCTGGCTACACCTTC
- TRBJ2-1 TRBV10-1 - CAPDSGGQRYNEQFF TGCGCCCCCGACTCCGGCGGGCAACGTTACAATGAGCAGTTCTTC
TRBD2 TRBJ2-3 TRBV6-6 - CASSSAGGFGDTQYF TGTGCCAGCAGTTCCGCGGGAGGGTTTGGAGATACGCAGTATTTT
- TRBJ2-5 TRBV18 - CASSPQGGDQYF TGTGCCAGCTCACCCCAGGGTGGGGACCAGTACTTC
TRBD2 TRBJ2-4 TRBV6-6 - CASTSSGLAKNIQYF TGTGCCAGCACGAGTAGCGGGCTAGCCAAAAACATTCAGTACTTC
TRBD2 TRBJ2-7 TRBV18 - CASSPGSGRVYEQYF TGTGCCAGCTCACCCGGGAGCGGGAGGGTATACGAGCAGTACTTC
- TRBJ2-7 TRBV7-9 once CASSRTQGISGVDTYEQYF TGTGCCAGCTCCAGAACCCAGGGAATCAGCGGAGTTGATACCTACGAGCAGTACTTC
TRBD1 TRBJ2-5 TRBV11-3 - CASSWAGTGTQETQYF TGTGCCAGCAGCTGGGCCGGGACAGGGACTCAAGAGACCCAGTACTTC
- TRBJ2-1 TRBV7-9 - CASSLLGGNNEQFF TGTGCCAGCAGCTTACTAGGTGGTAACAATGAGCAGTTCTTC
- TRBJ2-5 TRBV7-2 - CASSSGHLGRETQYF TGTGCCAGCAGCTCCGGACATCTGGGGAGGGAGACCCAGTACTTC
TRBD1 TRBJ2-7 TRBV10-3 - CAISESGQGIKSYEQYF TGTGCCATCAGTGAGTCGGGACAGGGAATAAAATCCTACGAGCAGTACTTC
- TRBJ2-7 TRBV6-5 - CASTGDSYEQYF TGTGCCAGCACCGGTGACTCCTACGAGCAGTACTTC
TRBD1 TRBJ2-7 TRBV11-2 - CASSSYRDRGYEQYF TGTGCCAGCAGCTCATACCGGGACAGGGGCTACGAGCAGTACTTC
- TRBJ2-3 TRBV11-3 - CASSLDATTDTQYF TGTGCCAGCAGCTTAGATGCTACCACAGATACGCAGTATTTT
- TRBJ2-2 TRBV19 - CASSLLGAPGELFF TGTGCCAGTAGTCTTCTGGGGGCGCCCGGGGAGCTGTTTTTT
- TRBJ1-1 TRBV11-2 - CASSFGGNTEAFF TGTGCCAGCAGCTTCGGGGGGAACACTGAAGCTTTCTTT
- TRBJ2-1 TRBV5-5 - CASSLGQLYNEQFF TGTGCCAGCAGCTTGGGACAGCTGTACAATGAGCAGTTCTTC
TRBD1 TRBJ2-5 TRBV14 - CASSQDRGRRETQYF TGTGCCAGCAGCCAAGACAGGGGGCGCAGGGAGACCCAGTACTTC